This TCR beta chain came from a study of shared clonotypes between healthy human individuals. Over several immunoSEQ plates, each subset's genomic DNA was distributed in even portions. The table came from immunoSEQ multiplex PCR; TCRdb's copy has only in-frame clones and leaves some out. The repertoire includes millions of clones, more than 85% of them detected once, and about 0.39% sits in the top ten. The germline CDR1 and CDR2 sequences are MNHEY and SMNVEV (reference sequence). The CDR3 is 15 residues long. Trimming cost V 0 bases and J 3 bases, with 9 bases left between them. Worth noting for this clone: Its antigen remains unknown.

Study-level points and caveats: In a few donors, 4.5% to 5.5% of naive CD4 clonotypes appeared in common.

This chain uses TRBV27 with TRBJ1-5, with a tentative D call TRBD1 (5 bases). The TCR was taken from a man aged 18 to 29 in good health. Some clones in this sample may be carry-over from other donors' samples. Sequences were obtained from naive CD4+ T cells from PBMCs. Subset defined: CD45RA+ positively selected. The CDR3 sequence is CASSLSRVNNQPQHF. The CDR3 DNA reads TGTGCCAGCAGTTTATCCAGGGTAAACAATCAGCCCCAGCATTTT.